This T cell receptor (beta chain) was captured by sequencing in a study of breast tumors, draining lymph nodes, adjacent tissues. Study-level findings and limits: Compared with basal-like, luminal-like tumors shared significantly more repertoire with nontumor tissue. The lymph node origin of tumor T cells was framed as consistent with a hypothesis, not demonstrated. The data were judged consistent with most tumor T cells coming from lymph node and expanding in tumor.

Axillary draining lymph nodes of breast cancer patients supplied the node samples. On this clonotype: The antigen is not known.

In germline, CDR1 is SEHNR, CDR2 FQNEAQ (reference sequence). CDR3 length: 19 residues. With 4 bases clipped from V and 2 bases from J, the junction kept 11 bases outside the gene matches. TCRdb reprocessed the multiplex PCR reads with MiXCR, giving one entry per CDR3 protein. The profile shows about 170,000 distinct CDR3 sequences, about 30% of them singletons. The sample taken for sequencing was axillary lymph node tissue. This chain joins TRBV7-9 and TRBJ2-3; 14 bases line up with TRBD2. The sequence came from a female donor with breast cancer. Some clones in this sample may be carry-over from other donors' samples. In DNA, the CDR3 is TGTGCCAGCAGCTCCACTGACGGACTAGCGGGAGGCCACACAGATACGCAGTATTTT. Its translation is CASSSTDGLAGGHTDTQYF.